The 15 T cell receptor beta chains presented below share a single source sample, sequenced in a study of blood T cell repertoires in COVID-19. The repertoire was sequenced with immunoSEQ multiplex PCR; TCRdb's copy has only in-frame clones and lacks some. The profile shows 350,000 or so clones, almost 90% of them singletons. The material sequenced was PBMCs or T cells enriched from blood (not recorded which). The receptors shown here come from a woman in her twenties or thirties who had been exposed to COVID-19.

This chain joins TRBV6-5 and TRBJ1-2; 7 bases are shared with TRBD1. CDR3 length: 14 residues. Germline V gene data show CDR1 as MNHEY and CDR2 as SVGAGI. Trimming took 6 bases from V and 1 from J; bases not matched to a gene: 5. CDR3 in DNA: TGTGCCAGCAGGAAAGGACAGGATAACTATGGCTACACCTTC. Translating gives CASRKGQDNYGYTF.

The chain employs TRBV19 and TRBJ2-5; 7 bases line up with TRBD2. Germline-derived CDR1 and CDR2 are LNHDA and SQIVND (reference sequence). The J segment lost 5 bases and the V segment lost 3 bases, leaving 3 bases of the junction unmatched. The CDR3 spans 13 residues. This chain's CDR3 is CASSMTSFETQYF. DNA for the CDR3: TGTGCCAGTAGTATGACTAGCTTCGAGACCCAGTACTTC.

The chain couples TRBV9 to TRBJ1-4; TRBD1 aligns across 7 bases. Germline CDR1 reads SGDLS; CDR2 reads YYNGEE. This CDR3 comprises 15 residues. J lost 2 bases, V lost 0 bases, and 1 base had no gene match. The CDR3 sequence is CASSVGGQTNEKLFF. DNA of the CDR3: TGTGCCAGCAGCGTAGGGGGACAGACTAATGAAAAACTGTTTTTT.

The CDR3 coding sequence is TGTGCCAGCAGCCAGGGGGCCCACGACTATGGCTACACCTTC. Its translation is CASSQGAHDYGYTF. This rearrangement joins TRBV28 to TRBJ1-2; 8 nucleotides agree with TRBD1. V gave up 6 bases and J gave up 3 bases; unmatched junction bases: 6. The length of the CDR3 is 14 residues. Germline loops: CDR1 MDHEN, CDR2 SYDVKM.

The genes are TRBV10-3 and TRBJ1-4; TRBD1 is a possible D gene (5 bases). V gave up 2 bases and J gave up 8 bases, with 18 bases separating them. Germline-derived CDR1 and CDR2 are ENHRY and SYGVKD. The length of the CDR3 is 16 residues. CDR3 protein: CAISEPGEAGGEKLFF. In nucleotides, the CDR3 is TGTGCCATCAGTGAGCCGGGAGAGGCCGGGGGGGAAAAACTGTTTTTT.

This clone turned up a few times. This chain links TRBV11-2 with TRBJ1-4; D is unresolved. V dropped 5 bases and J dropped 8 bases, with 15 bases sitting between them. Germline V lookup: CDR1 SGHAT, CDR2 FQNNGV. This CDR3 is built from 14 residues. CDR3 amino acids: CASSARRTGEKLFF. In nucleotides, the CDR3 is TGTGCCAGCAGCGCCCGGCGTACGGGGGAAAAACTGTTTTTT. The variable domain in full, with the rest retrieved from reference TRBV11-2 and TRBJ1-4, is EAGVAQSPRYKIIEKRQSVAFWCNPISGHATLYWYQQILGQGPKLLIQFQNNGVVDDSQLPKDRFSAERLKGVDSTLKIQPAKLEDSAVYLCASSARRTGEKLFFGSGTQLSVL.

This clone was counted a few times. The gene calls are TRBV19 and TRBJ2-7; 7 bases line up with TRBD1. Losses at the gene ends were 6 bases for V and 5 bases for J; bases not matched to a gene: 13. The CDR3 runs to 15 residues. Germline CDR1 reads LNHDA; CDR2 reads SQIVND (reference sequence). The CDR3 spells CASSRLGAQGDEQYF. CDR3 nucleotide sequence: TGTGCCAGTAGCCGGCTTGGAGCCCAGGGGGACGAGCAGTACTTC.

The count of this clone is one. The V and J genes are TRBV30 and TRBJ2-4; tentative D call: TRBD2 (6 bases). The CDR3 sequence is 14 residues long. The V gene's germline CDR1 is GTSNPN and CDR2 SVGIG (reference sequence). V was shortened by 8 bases and J by 0 bases, with 14 bases between the two germline ends. The CDR3 spells CAGGAELAKNIQYF. CDR3 in DNA: TGTGCCGGAGGGGCAGAACTAGCCAAAAACATTCAGTACTTC.

A note on this clone: Other nucleotide sequences in the sample specify the same CDR3. V and J are TRBV5-1 and TRBJ1-1; 7 bases line up with TRBD1. Germline V lookup: CDR1 SGHRS, CDR2 YFSETQ. V lost 0 bases to trimming and J lost 1 base; unmatched junction nucleotides: 0. The CDR3 is made up of 14 amino acids. The CDR3 region is CASSLAGGNTEAFF. The CDR3, as DNA: TGCGCCAGCAGCTTGGCAGGGGGGAACACTGAAGCTTTCTTT. The variable domain in full, completed from reference TRBV5-1 and TRBJ1-1, reads KAGVTQTPRYLIKTRGQQVTLSCSPISGHRSVSWYQQTPGQGLQFLFEYFSETQRNKGNFPGRFSGRQFSNSRSEMNVSTLELGDSALYLCASSLAGGNTEAFFGQGTRLTVV.

This clone was seen a single time. This rearrangement joins TRBV6-1 to TRBJ2-7; the match to TRBD2 covers 7 bases. Trimming took 1 base from V and 2 from J; bases not matched to a gene: 11. The CDR3 loop spans 17 amino acids. Looked up from germline, CDR1 is MNHNS and CDR2 is SASEGT. The CDR3 bases are TGTGCCAGCAGTGAAGGAGTCGGGCTAGCGGATACCTACGAGCAGTACTTC. Protein product: CASSEGVGLADTYEQYF.

The chain joins TRBV6-5 to TRBJ2-7; D might be TRBD2 (5 bases). Germline V gives CDR1 MNHEY, CDR2 SVGAGI. The CDR3 runs to 15 residues. Trimming stripped 2 bases from V and 2 bases from J, with 13 bases between. This CDR3 is CASSYAPAEPYEQYF. The CDR3 DNA follows: TGTGCCAGCAGTTACGCGCCAGCGGAACCCTACGAGCAGTACTTC.

This clone appeared many times. The chain joins TRBV7-6 to TRBJ2-7, with D tentatively TRBD2 (6 bases). V lost 1 base and J lost 2, with 12 bases in between. This CDR3 has 15 residues. CDR1 is SGHVS and CDR2 is FNYEAQ in the germline V gene. The DNA for the CDR3 is TGTGCCAGCAGCTTAGTTGGGGGAGGCCCCTACGAGCAGTACTTC. This sequence encodes CASSLVGGGPYEQYF.

The rearrangement uses TRBV10-1 and TRBJ2-1; 8 bases map to TRBD2. With 0 bases clipped from V and 8 bases from J, the junction kept 9 bases outside the gene matches. The CDR3 totals 16 residues. The germline V gene encodes CDR1 WNHNN and CDR2 SYGVQD (reference sequence). The CDR3 sequence is CASSESPGGPRHEQFF. The CDR3, as DNA: TGCGCCAGCAGTGAGTCTCCGGGAGGGCCTCGGCATGAGCAGTTCTTC.

In this sample, this clone turned up once. The DNA for the CDR3 is TGTGCCAGCGGGGGGAGATACAATGAGCAGTTCTTC. Its translation: CASGGRYNEQFF. V gene TRBV7-9 combines with J gene TRBJ2-1, with D tentatively TRBD2 (6 bases). CDR3 length: 12 amino acids. V was shortened by 8 bases and J by 4 bases, with 9 bases between the two germline ends. Germline values: CDR1 SEHNR, CDR2 FQNEAQ (reference sequence).

CDR3 region: CASIPSGSNGGELFF. The CDR3 nucleotides are TGTGCCAGCATCCCGAGCGGGAGCAATGGCGGGGAGCTGTTTTTT. This chain connects TRBV6-5 to TRBJ2-2, with TRBD2 matching over 8 bases. The germline V gene has CDR1 MNHEY and CDR2 SVGAGI. This CDR3 has 15 residues. V shed 7 bases and J 7 bases; nucleotides not matched to a gene: 11.